A selection of T cell receptor beta chains follows, all from one sample in a study of shared clonotypes between healthy human individuals. TCRdb's copy holds only in-frame clones and misses some; the assay was immunoSEQ multiplex PCR. The sample records around 2.1 million clones, approximately 96% being singletons. The sequenced sample was naive CD4+ T cells sorted from blood. All receptors come from a man aged 18-30 years in good health. The CDR3 runs from the conserved cysteine through the conserved F or W. A D gene is named only where the DNA matches it firmly. Not every row has a clone size; where given, it reads once, few, many or a size class.

CDR3 DNA: TGTGCCAGCAGTTACTCTCGATTAAATTCACCCCTCCACTTT; CDR3 protein: CASSYSRLNSPLHF; J gene: TRBJ1-6; clone size: -; V gene: TRBV6-5; D gene: -
CDR3 DNA: TGTGCCAGCAGCCAAGGTCAGGGGAGGACCGGGGAGCTGTTTTTT; CDR3 protein: CASSQGQGRTGELFF; J gene: TRBJ2-2; clone size: -; V gene: TRBV14; D gene: -
CDR3 DNA: TGTGCCAGCAGCCTAATGGACAGGAGCTCTGGAAACACCATATATTTT; CDR3 protein: CASSLMDRSSGNTIYF; J gene: TRBJ1-3; clone size: -; V gene: TRBV11-2; D gene: TRBD1
CDR3 DNA: TGTGCCTGGAGTGTAGGGCTAGCGGAAAGCACAGATACGCAGTATTTT; CDR3 protein: CAWSVGLAESTDTQYF; J gene: TRBJ2-3; clone size: -; V gene: TRBV30; D gene: TRBD2
CDR3 DNA: TGTGCCAGTCCGCCCCTGGACCCGCGGGAAGAGACCCAGTACTTC; CDR3 protein: CASPPLDPREETQYF; J gene: TRBJ2-5; clone size: -; V gene: TRBV6-4; D gene: -
CDR3 DNA: TGTGCCAGCAGCTCGGGACAGGTCACCAATCAGCCCCAGCATTTT; CDR3 protein: CASSSGQVTNQPQHF; J gene: TRBJ1-5; clone size: once; V gene: TRBV6-5; D gene: TRBD1
CDR3 DNA: TGTGCCAGTAAGTCGGGACAGCAGCTGAACACTGAAGCTTTCTTT; CDR3 protein: CASKSGQQLNTEAFF; J gene: TRBJ1-1; clone size: -; V gene: TRBV19; D gene: TRBD1
CDR3 DNA: TGTGCCAGCAGCTTAAAAGGGCTCGAGCAGTACTTC; CDR3 protein: CASSLKGLEQYF; J gene: TRBJ2-7; clone size: -; V gene: TRBV11-2; D gene: -
CDR3 DNA: TGCGCCAGCAGCCAAGGTCACAGGGCAACTAATGAAAAACTGTTTTTT; CDR3 protein: CASSQGHRATNEKLFF; J gene: TRBJ1-4; clone size: -; V gene: TRBV4-1; D gene: -
CDR3 DNA: TGTGCCAGCAGCCTGGGACAGGGCAATCAGCCCCAGCATTTT; CDR3 protein: CASSLGQGNQPQHF; J gene: TRBJ1-5; clone size: once; V gene: TRBV27; D gene: TRBD1
CDR3 DNA: TGTGCCAGCAGGGGCACTAACCGCCCCTACGAGCAGTACTTC; CDR3 protein: CASRGTNRPYEQYF; J gene: TRBJ2-7; clone size: -; V gene: TRBV6-5; D gene: -
CDR3 DNA: TGCGCCAGCAGTCAATCTGGCGGAGGGGCTACAGATACGCAGTATTTT; CDR3 protein: CASSQSGGGATDTQYF; J gene: TRBJ2-3; clone size: -; V gene: TRBV23-1; D gene: -
CDR3 DNA: TGTGCCAGCAGCTTGGATGAGGGGCCAGGGGTAACTGAAGCTTTCTTT; CDR3 protein: CASSLDEGPGVTEAFF; J gene: TRBJ1-1; clone size: -; V gene: TRBV5-6; D gene: -
CDR3 DNA: TGTGCCAGCAGCTTAAGCGGGGGGGCTCACGAGCAGTACTTC; CDR3 protein: CASSLSGGAHEQYF; J gene: TRBJ2-7; clone size: -; V gene: TRBV7-3; D gene: TRBD2
CDR3 DNA: TGCGCCAGCAGCCCCCTCCCCGGGTCCCCCTACTCCTACAATGAGCAGTTCTTC; CDR3 protein: CASSPLPGSPYSYNEQFF; J gene: TRBJ2-1; clone size: -; V gene: TRBV4-1; D gene: -
CDR3 DNA: TGTGCCAGCAGCTTATCCGCAGGGAGCTCCTACGAGCAGTACTTC; CDR3 protein: CASSLSAGSSYEQYF; J gene: TRBJ2-7; clone size: -; V gene: TRBV7-8; D gene: -
CDR3 DNA: TGTGCCAGCAGCTTGGCCGGGACTTTGATAAATTCACCCCTCCACTTT; CDR3 protein: CASSLAGTLINSPLHF; J gene: TRBJ1-6; clone size: -; V gene: TRBV5-6; D gene: -
CDR3 DNA: TGCGCCAGTCCCGGGACAGGGGGCTGCAGGTACGAGCAGTACTTC; CDR3 protein: CASPGTGGCRYEQYF; J gene: TRBJ2-7; clone size: -; V gene: TRBV10-2; D gene: TRBD1
CDR3 DNA: TGTGCCAGCAGCGGGGGGGCCTCCGGGGAGCAGTACTTC; CDR3 protein: CASSGGASGEQYF; J gene: TRBJ2-7; clone size: -; V gene: TRBV11-2; D gene: -
CDR3 DNA: TGTGCCAGCAGCGGAGGGACTAGTAGGTACAATGAGCAGTTCTTC; CDR3 protein: CASSGGTSRYNEQFF; J gene: TRBJ2-1; clone size: -; V gene: TRBV9; D gene: TRBD2
CDR3 DNA: TGTGCCAGTAGTATAGGGGGGGCGCGTCAGCCCCAGCATTTT; CDR3 protein: CASSIGGARQPQHF; J gene: TRBJ1-5; clone size: -; V gene: TRBV19; D gene: -
CDR3 DNA: TGTGCCAGCAGCTTAGTTGCGGAGGAGGCCTACGAGCAGTACTTC; CDR3 protein: CASSLVAEEAYEQYF; J gene: TRBJ2-7; clone size: -; V gene: TRBV7-2; D gene: -
CDR3 DNA: TGTGCCAGCAGAGGGGGAGCTGCGAACACCGGGGAGCTGTTTTTT; CDR3 protein: CASRGGAANTGELFF; J gene: TRBJ2-2; clone size: -; V gene: TRBV2; D gene: -
CDR3 DNA: TGTGCCAGCAGCCAGCAGGGGGTGGGAGATACGCAGTATTTT; CDR3 protein: CASSQQGVGDTQYF; J gene: TRBJ2-3; clone size: -; V gene: TRBV7-2; D gene: TRBD1
CDR3 DNA: TGTGCCAGCAGGCTTACGGGGTCCTATGGCTACACCTTC; CDR3 protein: CASRLTGSYGYTF; J gene: TRBJ1-2; clone size: -; V gene: TRBV27; D gene: -
CDR3 DNA: TGCGCCAGCAGCTTCATGCCAGGGGGTAGCTACGAGCAGTACTTC; CDR3 protein: CASSFMPGGSYEQYF; J gene: TRBJ2-7; clone size: -; V gene: TRBV5-1; D gene: TRBD1
CDR3 DNA: TGTGCCAGCAGCTTAGCGTCAGGGGCCCCACAGGGTGAAAAACTGTTTTTT; CDR3 protein: CASSLASGAPQGEKLFF; J gene: TRBJ1-4; clone size: once; V gene: TRBV11-2; D gene: -
CDR3 DNA: TGCGCCAGCAGCTTGCCCCGGGACAGGGCAGATACGCAGTATTTT; CDR3 protein: CASSLPRDRADTQYF; J gene: TRBJ2-3; clone size: -; V gene: TRBV5-1; D gene: TRBD1
CDR3 DNA: TGTGCCAGCAGCTCGACTAGCGGGAGGGTCGAGCAGTACTTC; CDR3 protein: CASSSTSGRVEQYF; J gene: TRBJ2-7; clone size: once; V gene: TRBV7-9; D gene: TRBD2
CDR3 DNA: TGTGCCAGCGAGCGGACAGGGTTAACCTACGAGCAGTACTTC; CDR3 protein: CASERTGLTYEQYF; J gene: TRBJ2-7; clone size: -; V gene: TRBV25-1; D gene: TRBD1
CDR3 DNA: TGTGCCCAAAGCGGGACCGGGGAGCTGTTTTTT; CDR3 protein: CAQSGTGELFF; J gene: TRBJ2-2; clone size: -; V gene: TRBV30; D gene: -
CDR3 DNA: TGTGCCAGCAGCTTAGTTCTGGACGGTGGCTACACCTTC; CDR3 protein: CASSLVLDGGYTF; J gene: TRBJ1-2; clone size: -; V gene: TRBV7-2; D gene: -
CDR3 DNA: TGTGCCAGTAGTTCCCTGACAGGGAAGAACACTGAAGCTTTCTTT; CDR3 protein: CASSSLTGKNTEAFF; J gene: TRBJ1-1; clone size: -; V gene: TRBV19; D gene: TRBD1
CDR3 DNA: TGTGCCAGTAGTATAGAAGGCGGGAGGACGGAGACCCAGTACTTC; CDR3 protein: CASSIEGGRTETQYF; J gene: TRBJ2-5; clone size: -; V gene: TRBV19; D gene: TRBD2